The sequence of this T cell receptor beta chain was determined in a study of shared clonotypes between healthy human individuals. V gave up 3 bases and J gave up 4 bases; unmatched junction bases: 7. The CDR3 is made up of 15 amino acids. Germline V gene sequence: CDR1 SGHDT, CDR2 YYEEEE. TCRdb's table, derived via immunoSEQ multiplex PCR, lists solely in-frame clones and lacks some. The table has about 2.3 million clones, 85% to 95% seen once. The donors were adults (healthy and HIV-negative) with no recent acute infections or vaccinations. The source material was naive CD4+ T cells from PBMCs. As to subset: CD45RA+ positively selected. This TCR was recovered from a man younger than 35 in good health. Some clones in this sample may be carry-over from other donors' samples. This sequence joins TRBV5-6 and TRBJ2-5; the match to TRBD2 covers 9 bases. CDR3 region: CASSYVAGVIETQYF. As DNA, the CDR3 is TGTGCCAGCAGCTATGTAGCGGGAGTGATAGAGACCCAGTACTTC.